The present entry profiles one T cell receptor beta chain with its context. This entry belongs to a study of T cells after posttransplantation cyclophosphamide. Here immunoSEQ multiplex PCR was the method, and the copy in TCRdb shows in-frame clones only, minus some. The repertoire holds about 11,000 clones, around 96% seen once, with approximately 0.32% in the top ten. This CDR3 contains 14 residues. Germline V CDR1 and CDR2: SEHNR, FQNEAQ (reference sequence). V dropped 4 bases and J dropped 4; count of bases not matched to a gene: 5. Sequenced input: naive CD8+ T cells sorted from PBMCs. This chain uses TRBV7-9 with TRBJ2-5, with TRBD2 matching 8 bases. The clonotype comes from a man aged 25 to 40 in good health and a related stem cell transplant donor. This chain's CDR3 is CASSSAGGSETQYF. The DNA of the CDR3 is TGTGCCAGCAGCTCCGCGGGGGGTTCAGAGACCCAGTACTTC.